Below, 30 T cell receptor beta chains from the same sample are listed, as sequenced in a study of PD-1 blockade in classical Hodgkin lymphoma. The sample's time point: cycle 4 day 1 (C4D1), after 5 to 7 weeks of nivolumab. After autologous stem cell transplantation all patients relapsed, and prior brentuximab vedotin exposure differed between cohorts. Clones were read by immunoSEQ multiplex PCR, and TCRdb kept only the in-frame ones, dropping some. The table includes tens of thousands of clones, around four fifths detected once. The sequenced sample was peripheral blood mononuclear cells (PBMCs), obtained before the fourth cycle of nivolumab. These receptors came from a human donor with classical Hodgkin lymphoma.

CDR3 coding DNA: TGTGCCAGCACCACGGACAGGGGCGATGAGCAGTTCTTC. Translated: CASTTDRGDEQFF. The gene calls are TRBV2 and TRBJ2-1; 9 bases are shared with TRBD1. V lost 7 bases to trimming and J lost 8 bases; unmatched junction nucleotides: 6. This CDR3 is 13 amino acids long. Germline CDR1 reads SNHLY; CDR2 reads FYNNEI.

Worth noting for this clone: Other DNA sequences in the sample encode the same CDR3. The chain is built from TRBV9 and TRBJ1-3, with D uncertain. Germline assignment: CDR1 SGDLS and CDR2 YYNGEE. With 0 bases removed from V and 10 bases from J, the gap between germline ends came to 14 bases. The CDR3 sequence is 14 residues long. CDR3 coding DNA: TGTGCCAGCAGCGTAGATGCGGGCAGCAGAACCATATATTTT. Translating it yields CASSVDAGSRTIYF.

The rearrangement joins TRBV28 to TRBJ2-3, with D uncertain. Germline-derived CDR1 and CDR2 are MDHEN and SYDVKM. The CDR3 loop spans 13 amino acids. V lost 3 bases to trimming and J lost 8 bases, with 12 bases between them. CDR3 amino acids: CASSLSPVRTQYF. CDR3 sequence (DNA): TGTGCCAGCAGTTTGTCCCCCGTACGTACGCAGTATTTT.

This rearrangement joins TRBV7-9 to TRBJ2-1; TRBD2 aligns across 10 bases. Germline V gene lookup returns CDR1 SEHNR and CDR2 FQNEAQ (reference sequence). Trimming removed 4 bases from V and 7 bases from J; junction bases left unmatched: 4. The CDR3 extends over 14 amino acids. Written as DNA, the CDR3 is TGTGCCAGCAGCTCCAGCGGGAGGGCGAATGAGCAGTTCTTC. Translating gives CASSSSGRANEQFF.

The chain is built from TRBV29-1 and TRBJ2-3; tentatively, D is TRBD2 (5 bases). Germline loops: CDR1 SQVTM, CDR2 ANQGSEA. V was pared by 1 base and J by 1 base, with 9 bases between. This CDR3 spans 14 amino acids. CDR3 amino acids: CSVEAGSGTDTQYF. The CDR3 DNA reads TGCAGCGTTGAAGCGGGTAGCGGCACAGATACGCAGTATTTT.

This sequence joins TRBV28 and TRBJ1-2, with TRBD1 as a possible D gene (6 bases). V lost 1 base and J lost 7, with 13 bases in between. The length of the CDR3 is 14 residues. Germline CDR1 MDHEN, CDR2 SYDVKM. The CDR3 here is CASSLSGARSGYTF. In DNA, the CDR3 is TGTGCCAGCAGTTTATCGGGGGCGCGCTCTGGCTACACCTTC.

In this sample, this clone turned up a few times. The J gene is TRBJ2-2, the V gene TRBV7-9; no clear D. The CDR3 loop spans 18 amino acids. With 1 base removed from V and 2 bases from J, the gap between germline ends came to 17 bases. Per the germline V gene, CDR1 is SEHNR and CDR2 is FQNEAQ (reference sequence). CDR3 loop: CASSLVRTGRRNTGELFF. CDR3 in DNA: TGTGCCAGCAGCTTAGTCCGGACGGGCAGGCGTAACACCGGGGAGCTGTTTTTT. Filled out from reference TRBV7-9 and TRBJ2-2, the complete variable domain reads DTGVSQNPRHKITKRGQNVTFRCDPISEHNRLYWYRQTLGQGPEFLTYFQNEAQLEKSRLLSDRFSAERPKGSFSTLEIQRTEQGDSAMYLCASSLVRTGRRNTGELFFGEGSRLTVL.

The chain has TRBV6-1 and TRBJ2-5; D perhaps matches TRBD1 (6 bases). This CDR3 is 14 amino acids long. Germline lookup yields CDR1 MNHNS and CDR2 SASEGT. Trimming took 4 bases from V and 2 from J, leaving 11 bases between them. The CDR3 region has the DNA TGTGCCAGCAGTGCTCAGGGGATACAAGAGACCCAGTACTTC. Its translation: CASSAQGIQETQYF.

The chain is built from TRBV27 and TRBJ2-5; perhaps D is TRBD1 or TRBD2 (5 bases each). The CDR3 spans 13 residues. The germline V gene encodes CDR1 MNHEY and CDR2 SMNVEV (reference sequence). Trimming pared 8 bases from V and 5 bases from J, leaving 15 bases between. CDR3 region: CASQGTRLETQYF. CDR3 DNA: TGTGCCAGCCAGGGAACTAGGCTGGAGACCCAGTACTTC.

The chain recombines TRBV2 with TRBJ2-7; D is undetermined. The CDR3 totals 16 residues. Trimming cost V 6 bases and J 3 bases, with 21 bases left between them. From germline, CDR1 is SNHLY and CDR2 FYNNEI. The CDR3 spells CASRATSAPHYYEQYF. In nucleotides, the CDR3 is TGTGCCAGCAGGGCTACATCTGCCCCCCACTACTACGAGCAGTACTTC.

The V and J genes are TRBV6-5 and TRBJ2-5; possible D gene TRBD1, 6 bases. Germline CDR1 reads MNHEY; CDR2 reads SVGAGI. The CDR3 consists of 13 residues. V lost 5 bases and J lost 1, with 8 bases in between. CDR3 DNA sequence: TGTGCCAGCAGTCGGACAGTCCAAGAGACCCAGTACTTC. Residues: CASSRTVQETQYF.

The chain recombines TRBV11-1 with TRBJ1-4; 12 positions match TRBD1. The CDR3 is 18 amino acids. Trimming at V came to 2 bases and at J to 1 base, leaving 5 bases not matched to a gene. Germline-derived CDR1 and CDR2 are SGHAT and FQDESV (reference sequence). The CDR3 nucleotides read TGTGCCAGCAGCTTACGGGACAGGGGGCGGGGAACTAATGAAAAACTGTTTTTT. Translation gives CASSLRDRGRGTNEKLFF.

This chain uses TRBV9 with TRBJ2-7, with 13 bases fitting TRBD2. The CDR3 length is 15 residues. In germline, CDR1 is SGDLS, CDR2 YYNGEE. Trimming removed 4 bases from V and 6 bases from J; junction bases left unmatched: 7. The CDR3 DNA reads TGTGCCAGCAGCACAGGACTAGCGGGAGTGGCCGAGCAGTACTTC. Its translation is CASSTGLAGVAEQYF.

The rearrangement joins TRBV28 to TRBJ1-3; D remains unclear. CDR3 length: 16 residues. The germline V gene encodes CDR1 MDHEN and CDR2 SYDVKM. Trimming left V 6 bases short and J 3 bases short, with 18 bases between. The CDR3 spells CASSRDRSFLGNTIYF. In DNA form, the CDR3 reads TGTGCCAGCAGCCGCGACCGGTCTTTTCTTGGAAACACCATATATTTT. The full variable domain, rest sourced from reference TRBV28 and TRBJ1-3, is DVKVTQSSRYLVKRTGEKVFLECVQDMDHENMFWYRQDPGLGLRLIYFSYDVKMKEKGDIPEGYSVSREKKERFSLILESASTNQTSMYLCASSRDRSFLGNTIYFGEGSWLTVV.

The J gene is TRBJ1-1, the V gene TRBV2, with 7 bases fitting TRBD1. Germline-derived CDR1 and CDR2 are SNHLY and FYNNEI. This CDR3 has 13 amino acids. V shed 6 bases, J shed 4 bases, and the junction held 5 bases outside the gene matches. The CDR3 coding sequence is TGTGCCAGCAGGGGCAGGGGGGGCACTGAAGCTTTCTTT. Translation: CASRGRGGTEAFF.

The V and J genes are TRBV11-3 and TRBJ1-2; D perhaps matches TRBD1 (6 bases). The CDR3 runs to 12 residues. CDR1 is SGHNT and CDR2 is YENEEA in the germline V gene. The V and J ends lost 5 bases and 4 bases respectively, with 8 bases between them. The CDR3 here is CASSRGLYGYTF. The CDR3 DNA is TGTGCCAGCAGCCGGGGGCTCTATGGCTACACCTTC.

The table lists this clone with a count of one. The CDR3 sequence: CASKEYTEAFF. The CDR3, as DNA: TGTGCCAGCAAAGAGTACACTGAAGCTTTCTTT. The V call is TRBV2, the J call TRBJ1-1; D is uncertain. This CDR3 contains 11 residues. Trimming left V 7 bases short and J 3 bases short, with 6 bases between. Germline lookup yields CDR1 SNHLY and CDR2 FYNNEI.

The J gene is TRBJ2-3, the V gene TRBV11-2, with 12 bases identical to TRBD2. This CDR3 contains 16 residues. Germline-derived CDR1 and CDR2 are SGHAT and FQNNGV. The junction had 6 bases not matched to a gene; V was cut back by 3 bases and J by 5 bases. The CDR3, as DNA: TGTGCCAGCAGCTTTCGACTAGCGGGAGTGGTAGATACGCAGTATTTT. Its translation: CASSFRLAGVVDTQYF.

This chain links TRBV7-2 with TRBJ2-1, with TRBD2 matching 11 bases. CDR1 and CDR2 (germline): SGHTA, FQGNSA. The CDR3 is 14 residues long. The junction had 5 bases not matched to a gene; V was cut back by 6 bases and J by 7 bases. DNA of the CDR3: TGTGCCAGCAGGATAGCGGGAGGGGGTAATGAGCAGTTCTTC. This codes for CASRIAGGGNEQFF. The complete variable domain, with remaining parts taken from reference TRBV7-2 and TRBJ2-1, reads GAGVSQSPSNKVTEKGKDVELRCDPISGHTALYWYRQSLGQGLEFLIYFQGNSAPDKSGLPSDRFSAERTGGSVSTLTIQRTQQEDSAVYLCASRIAGGGNEQFFGPGTRLTVL.

The chain recombines TRBV7-2 with TRBJ2-7; D gene uncertain. The CDR3 is 15 amino acids. The germline V gene encodes CDR1 SGHTA and CDR2 FQGNSA. Trimming cost V 3 bases and J 2 bases, with 14 bases left between them. The CDR3 DNA is TGTGCCAGCAGCTTCTTGGGTTCCAGCGCCTACGAGCAGTACTTC. As protein: CASSFLGSSAYEQYF.

The chain is built from TRBV7-2 and TRBJ2-2; TRBD2 matches 7 bases. The CDR3 consists of 16 residues. J lost 6 bases, V lost 4 bases, and 11 bases had no gene match. CDR1 is SGHTA and CDR2 is FQGNSA in the germline V gene. CDR3 amino acids: CASSSISGEGPGELFF. The CDR3 DNA reads TGTGCCAGCAGCTCGATTTCGGGGGAGGGCCCCGGGGAGCTGTTTTTT. Complete variable domain (other parts from reference TRBV7-2 and TRBJ2-2): GAGVSQSPSNKVTEKGKDVELRCDPISGHTALYWYRQSLGQGLEFLIYFQGNSAPDKSGLPSDRFSAERTGGSVSTLTIQRTQQEDSAVYLCASSSISGEGPGELFFGEGSRLTVL.

V is TRBV9 and J is TRBJ2-2; the match to TRBD1 covers 9 bases. The CDR3 runs to 15 residues. The trim removed 6 bases at V and 3 bases at J, leaving 6 bases unmatched. CDR1 SGDLS and CDR2 YYNGEE come from the germline V gene. This CDR3 reads CASTPGQGYTGELFF. The CDR3 nucleotides are TGTGCCAGCACTCCGGGACAGGGCTACACCGGGGAGCTGTTTTTT.

The rearrangement links TRBV7-2 to TRBJ2-3; unclear D gene. This CDR3 spans 19 amino acids. The V gene's germline CDR1 is SGHTA and CDR2 FQGNSA. The V end lost 0 bases, the J end lost 2 bases, and 21 bases lay between the germline ends. Written as DNA, the CDR3 is TGTGCCAGCAGCTTAGCTGGTCAGACAACATTCACCCTCACAGATACGCAGTATTTT. It codes for CASSLAGQTTFTLTDTQYF.

This clone was counted at least ten times. The CDR3 bases are TGTGCCAGCAGTGTTAAAACCTGGGCGAGCAATCAGCCCCAGCATTTT. Translated: CASSVKTWASNQPQHF. This chain uses TRBV28 with TRBJ1-5; D remains ambiguous. Trimming cost V 5 bases and J 1 base, with 15 bases left between them. The germline gives CDR1 MDHEN, CDR2 SYDVKM. CDR3 size: 16 residues. Full variable domain (remainder filled in from reference TRBV28 and TRBJ1-5): DVKVTQSSRYLVKRTGEKVFLECVQDMDHENMFWYRQDPGLGLRLIYFSYDVKMKEKGDIPEGYSVSREKKERFSLILESASTNQTSMYLCASSVKTWASNQPQHFGDGTRLSIL.

This clone was counted a single time. V and J are TRBV7-2 and TRBJ2-7; D not certain. The CDR3 has 12 residues. Germline-derived CDR1 and CDR2 are SGHTA and FQGNSA. Trimming pared 1 base from V and 7 bases from J, leaving 8 bases between. In nucleotides, the CDR3 is TGTGCCAGCAGCTTAGATATGGGAGAGCAGTACTTC. This encodes CASSLDMGEQYF.

The gene calls are TRBV28 and TRBJ1-4; tentatively, D is TRBD1 (6 bases). The CDR3 runs to 17 residues. Germline V lookup: CDR1 MDHEN, CDR2 SYDVKM. V was trimmed by 6 bases and J by 4 bases, leaving 21 bases between them. CDR3 sequence reads: CASSLQGWVRSNEKLFF. For the CDR3, the DNA is TGTGCCAGCAGCCTGCAGGGGTGGGTTAGGAGTAATGAAAAACTGTTTTTT.

The rearrangement links TRBV6-5 to TRBJ2-1; D gene unclear. Trimming removed 2 bases from V and 8 bases from J, with 13 bases in between. This CDR3 contains 14 residues. Germline CDR1 is MNHEY and CDR2 is SVGAGI. The chain's CDR3 is CASSYGLVLDEQFF. In DNA form, the CDR3 reads TGTGCCAGCAGTTACGGTCTAGTCCTCGATGAGCAGTTCTTC.

Only a few counts were recorded for this clone. The chain recombines TRBV29-1 with TRBJ2-7, with 10 bases lining up with TRBD2. Germline-derived CDR1 and CDR2 are SQVTM and ANQGSEA. Trimming cost V 7 bases and J 0 bases; bases outside gene matches: 6. The CDR3 contains 14 residues. CDR3 nucleotides: TGCAGCGCCACAATAGCGGGAGGCTCCTACGAGCAGTACTTC. This codes for CSATIAGGSYEQYF.

In this sample, this clone turned up a few times. This chain connects TRBV27 to TRBJ2-7; 8 positions match TRBD1. J gave up 6 bases and V 7 bases, and 5 bases lay outside the gene matches. Germline values: CDR1 MNHEY, CDR2 SMNVEV (reference sequence). CDR3 size: 12 residues. CDR3 in amino acids: CASTSDRAEQYF. For the CDR3, the DNA is TGTGCCAGCACCTCGGACAGGGCCGAGCAGTACTTC.

The chain uses TRBV5-4 and TRBJ2-5; TRBD1 agrees at 7 bases. The CDR3 is 16 amino acids. V gave up 4 bases and J gave up 1 base; unmatched junction bases: 10. Germline V CDR1 and CDR2: SGHNT, YYREEE (reference sequence). CDR3 DNA: TGTGCCAGCAGCCAAGAAGGGGGCAGGGGCCAAGAGACCCAGTACTTC. This codes for CASSQEGGRGQETQYF.